This T cell receptor (beta chain) was captured in a study of CD8 T cells in ankylosing spondylitis (TCRdb year 2017). Notes on the research overall: T cell receptor beta repertoires were profiled in healthy donors and ankylosing spondylitis patients so that disease-linked TCR variants could be found. The full study cohort comprised 25 ankylosing spondylitis patients and over a hundred healthy donors. Peripheral blood was sampled, and synovial fluid was also collected from ankylosing spondylitis patients. Results and caveats for the whole study, not just this receptor: A TCR beta motif of several highly homologous amino acid variants appeared characteristic of blood from ankylosing spondylitis patients. Some motif variants were previously reported in synovial fluid and blood of reactive arthritis patients, suggesting common disease-initiation mechanisms. A CD8+ phenotype was shown by the disease-linked clones, which were found at relatively low frequencies in peripheral blood. The disease-linked clones were reported to be significantly enriched in matched synovial fluid samples from ankylosing spondylitis patients.

On this clonotype: Its antigen is still unknown. No clone much larger than this one lies a single base away; base qualities are absent.

The reads were generated on an Illumina HiSeq 2500. Quantitative 5'-RACE with molecular barcodes was the method used to prepare the TCR beta libraries. Per the authors' processing: Disease-linked TCR variants were identified with a new computational method built on a probabilistic model of VDJ rearrangement. TCRdb itself trimmed the public reads at Q25 with fastp, ran MiXCR and retained productive beta chains. For every CDR3 protein sequence, its rows merge into one entry that carries the most common genes and DNA. TCRdb, not the authors, supplied the V and J calls. The sample contains about 300,000 distinct CDR3 sequences, less than 25% of them found a single time. The top ten constitute 3.5% to 4.5% of the sample. The receptor was derived from a female donor with ankylosing spondylitis or in good health (not recorded which). Material for sequencing was blood, either unsorted or a sorted T cell fraction (not recorded which).

The CDR3 amino acid sequence is: CASRVTGGATNEKLFF. The sequenced DNA: TGTGCCAGCAGGGTTACAGGGGGCGCAACTAATGAAAAACTGTTTTTT. The rearranged chain carries TRBV3-1 and TRBJ1-4; TRBD1 matches 9 bases in the middle. Counted from cysteine to phenylalanine, this CDR3 has 16 amino acids. The retained sequence is limited to the CDR3, 48 bases, with the frame set at the first base. The junction shows trimming of 6 bases on V and 0 bases on J, and the gene matches do not reach 5 bases of it. The germline V gene (reference sequence) supplies CDR1 LGHDT and CDR2 YNNKEL.